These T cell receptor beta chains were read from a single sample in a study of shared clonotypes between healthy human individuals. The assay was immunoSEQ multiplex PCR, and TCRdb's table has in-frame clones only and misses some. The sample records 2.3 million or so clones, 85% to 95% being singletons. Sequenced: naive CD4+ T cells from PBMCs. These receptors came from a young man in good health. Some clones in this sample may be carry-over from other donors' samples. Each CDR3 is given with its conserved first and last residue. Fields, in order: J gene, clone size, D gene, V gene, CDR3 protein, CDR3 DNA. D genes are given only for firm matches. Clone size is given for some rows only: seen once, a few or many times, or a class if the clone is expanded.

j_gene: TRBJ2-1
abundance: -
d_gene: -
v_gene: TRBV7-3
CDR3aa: CASSFYNEQFF
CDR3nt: TGTGCCAGCAGCTTTTACAATGAGCAGTTCTTC

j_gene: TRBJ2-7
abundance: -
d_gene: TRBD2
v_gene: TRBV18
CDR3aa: CASSPPGGGRLREQYF
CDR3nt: TGTGCCAGCTCACCACCGGGTGGCGGGAGGCTGCGGGAGCAGTACTTC

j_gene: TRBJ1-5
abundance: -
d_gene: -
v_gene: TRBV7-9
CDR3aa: CASSLSNQPQHF
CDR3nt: TGTGCCAGCAGCTTAAGTAATCAGCCCCAGCATTTT

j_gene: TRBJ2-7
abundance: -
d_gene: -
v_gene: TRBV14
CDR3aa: CASSQVPGRFYEQYF
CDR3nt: TGTGCCAGCAGCCAAGTTCCAGGCCGATTTTACGAGCAGTACTTC

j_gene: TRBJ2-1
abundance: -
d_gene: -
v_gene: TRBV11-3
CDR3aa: CASSKQGSYNEQFF
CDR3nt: TGTGCCAGCAGCAAACAGGGCTCCTACAATGAGCAGTTCTTC

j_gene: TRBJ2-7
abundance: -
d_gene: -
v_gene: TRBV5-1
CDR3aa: CASRMDSAYEQYF
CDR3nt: TGCGCCAGCAGGATGGACAGCGCCTACGAGCAGTACTTC

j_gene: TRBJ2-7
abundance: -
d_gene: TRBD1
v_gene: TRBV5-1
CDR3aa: CASSLGQGDRSYEQYF
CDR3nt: TGCGCCAGCAGCTTGGGCCAGGGGGATAGGTCCTACGAGCAGTACTTC

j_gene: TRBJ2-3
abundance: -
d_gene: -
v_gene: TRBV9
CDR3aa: CASSVGGGMDTQYF
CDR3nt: TGTGCCAGCAGCGTAGGAGGGGGTATGGATACGCAGTATTTT

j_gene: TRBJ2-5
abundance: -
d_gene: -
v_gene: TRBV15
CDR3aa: CATSRPGTGETQYF
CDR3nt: TGTGCCACCAGCAGACCCGGGACGGGAGAGACCCAGTACTTC

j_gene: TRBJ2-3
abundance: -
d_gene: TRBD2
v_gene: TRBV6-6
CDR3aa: CASTRQVAGGDTQYF
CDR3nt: TGTGCCAGCACCCGCCAGGTAGCGGGAGGTGATACGCAGTATTTT

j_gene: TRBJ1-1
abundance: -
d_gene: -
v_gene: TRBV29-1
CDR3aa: CSGTGTFLDAEAFF
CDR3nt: TGCAGCGGGACCGGGACGTTTCTCGACGCTGAAGCTTTCTTT

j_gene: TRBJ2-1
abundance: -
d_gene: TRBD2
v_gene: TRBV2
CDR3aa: CASRGTRFGSNEQFF
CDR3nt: TGTGCCAGCAGGGGGACTAGATTTGGGTCCAATGAGCAGTTCTTC

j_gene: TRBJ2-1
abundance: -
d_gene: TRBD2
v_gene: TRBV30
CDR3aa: CACGLTGGNNEQFF
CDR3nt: TGTGCCTGCGGACTGACGGGAGGTAACAATGAGCAGTTCTTC

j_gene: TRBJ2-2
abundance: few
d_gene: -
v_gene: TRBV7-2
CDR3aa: CASREWAGELFF
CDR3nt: TGTGCCAGCAGGGAATGGGCCGGGGAGCTGTTTTTT

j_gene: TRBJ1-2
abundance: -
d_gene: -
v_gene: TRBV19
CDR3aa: CASSIDRGPINYGYTF
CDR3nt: TGTGCCAGTAGTATAGATCGGGGACCGATTAACTATGGCTACACCTTC

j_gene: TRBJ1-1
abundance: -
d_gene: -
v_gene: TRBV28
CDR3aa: CASSQGGYTEAFF
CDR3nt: TGTGCCAGCAGTCAGGGAGGTTACACTGAAGCTTTCTTT

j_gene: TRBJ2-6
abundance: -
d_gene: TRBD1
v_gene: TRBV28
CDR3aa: CASTFRLGQGNGANVLTF
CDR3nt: TGTGCCAGCACCTTCCGGTTAGGACAGGGAAATGGGGCCAACGTCCTGACTTTC

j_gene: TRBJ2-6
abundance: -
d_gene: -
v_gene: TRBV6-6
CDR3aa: CAILPGTGANVLTF
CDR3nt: TGTGCCATCTTACCGGGGACTGGGGCCAACGTCCTGACTTTC

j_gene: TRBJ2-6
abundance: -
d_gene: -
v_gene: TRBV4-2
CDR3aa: CASSPVLSGANVLTF
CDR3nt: TGTGCCAGCAGCCCCGTCCTCTCTGGGGCCAACGTCCTGACTTTC

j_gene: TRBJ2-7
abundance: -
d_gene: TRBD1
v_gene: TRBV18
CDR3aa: CASSQTGGIYEQYF
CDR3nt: TGTGCCAGCTCACAGACAGGGGGCATCTACGAGCAGTACTTC

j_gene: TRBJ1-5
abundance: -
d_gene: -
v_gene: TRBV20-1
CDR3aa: CSAGRFQPQHF
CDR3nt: TGCAGTGCGGGCAGGTTCCAGCCCCAGCATTTT

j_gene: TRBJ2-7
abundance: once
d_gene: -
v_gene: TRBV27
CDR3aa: CASSSDRLSYEQYF
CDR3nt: TGTGCCAGCAGTAGTGACCGGCTCTCCTACGAGCAGTACTTC

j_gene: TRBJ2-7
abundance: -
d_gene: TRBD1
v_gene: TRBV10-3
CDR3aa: CAIRGQGAEEQYF
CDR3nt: TGTGCCATCAGGGGACAGGGGGCTGAAGAGCAGTACTTC

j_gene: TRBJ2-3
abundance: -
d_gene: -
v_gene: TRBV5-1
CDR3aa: CASSPSATSTDTQYF
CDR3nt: TGCGCCAGCAGCCCAAGCGCGACTAGCACAGATACGCAGTATTTT

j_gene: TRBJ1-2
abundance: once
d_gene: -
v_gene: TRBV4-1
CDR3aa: CASSQEVRERYGYTF
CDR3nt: TGCGCCAGCAGCCAAGAAGTCAGGGAAAGGTATGGCTACACCTTC

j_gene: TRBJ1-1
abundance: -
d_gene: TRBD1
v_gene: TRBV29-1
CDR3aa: CSALTGTEAFF
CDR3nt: TGCAGCGCTTTGACAGGGACTGAAGCTTTCTTT

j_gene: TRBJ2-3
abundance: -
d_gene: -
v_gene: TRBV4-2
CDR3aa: CASSPPKRHSTDTQYF
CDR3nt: TGTGCCAGCAGCCCACCCAAAAGACACAGCACAGATACGCAGTATTTT

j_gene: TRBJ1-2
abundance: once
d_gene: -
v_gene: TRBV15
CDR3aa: CATSRPEGGYGGYGYTF
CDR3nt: TGTGCCACCAGCAGGCCTGAGGGGGGGTATGGGGGCTATGGCTACACCTTC

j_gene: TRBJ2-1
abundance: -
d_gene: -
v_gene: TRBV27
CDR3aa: CASSQTGSVNEQFF
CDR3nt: TGTGCCAGCAGCCAAACAGGGAGTGTCAATGAGCAGTTCTTC

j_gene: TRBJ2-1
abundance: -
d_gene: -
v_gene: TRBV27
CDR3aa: CASSPQGRGYNEQFF
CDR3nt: TGTGCCAGCAGCCCACAGGGGAGGGGGTACAATGAGCAGTTCTTC

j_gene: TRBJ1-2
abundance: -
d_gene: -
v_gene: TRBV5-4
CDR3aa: CASSLDGQPYGYTF
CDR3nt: TGTGCCAGCAGCTTGGACGGACAGCCGTATGGCTACACCTTC

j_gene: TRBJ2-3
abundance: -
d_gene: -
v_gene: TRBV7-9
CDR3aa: CASSPMRSTDTQYF
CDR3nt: TGTGCCAGCAGCCCAATGCGCTCCACAGATACGCAGTATTTT

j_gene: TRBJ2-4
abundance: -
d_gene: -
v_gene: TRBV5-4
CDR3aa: CASSSSSGSLGIQYF
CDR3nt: TGTGCCAGCAGCAGCTCATCTGGCTCCTTAGGCATTCAGTACTTC

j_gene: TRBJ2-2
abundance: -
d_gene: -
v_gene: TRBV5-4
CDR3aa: CASSLDERNTGELFF
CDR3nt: TGTGCCAGCAGCTTAGACGAGAGAAACACCGGGGAGCTGTTTTTT

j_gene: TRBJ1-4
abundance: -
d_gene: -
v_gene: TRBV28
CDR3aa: CASSLNRATTNEKLFF
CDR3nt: TGTGCCAGCAGTTTGAATCGGGCTACAACTAATGAAAAACTGTTTTTT

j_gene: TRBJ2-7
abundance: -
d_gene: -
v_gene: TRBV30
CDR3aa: CAWSTGIGYEQYF
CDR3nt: TGTGCCTGGAGTACAGGAATTGGCTACGAGCAGTACTTC

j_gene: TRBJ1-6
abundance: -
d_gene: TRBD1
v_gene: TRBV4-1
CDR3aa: CASSQDPSGTVVNSPLHF
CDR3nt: TGCGCCAGCAGCCAAGATCCCTCAGGGACAGTCGTTAATTCACCCCTCCACTTT

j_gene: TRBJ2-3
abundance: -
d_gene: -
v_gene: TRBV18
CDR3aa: CASSPGTPGTDTQYF
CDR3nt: TGTGCCAGCTCACCTGGGACACCGGGCACAGATACGCAGTATTTT

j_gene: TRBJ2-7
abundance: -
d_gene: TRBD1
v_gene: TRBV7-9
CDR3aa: CASSLPGQGYEQYF
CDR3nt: TGTGCCAGCAGCTTGCCGGGACAGGGGTACGAGCAGTACTTC

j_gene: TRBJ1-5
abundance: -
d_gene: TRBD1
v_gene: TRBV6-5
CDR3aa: CASSSGTGGGQPQHF
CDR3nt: TGTGCCAGCAGCTCCGGGACAGGGGGAGGTCAGCCCCAGCATTTT

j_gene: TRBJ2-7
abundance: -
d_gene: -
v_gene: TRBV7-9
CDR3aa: CASSFLSGDHEQYF
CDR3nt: TGTGCCAGCAGCTTCCTGTCAGGGGACCACGAGCAGTACTTC

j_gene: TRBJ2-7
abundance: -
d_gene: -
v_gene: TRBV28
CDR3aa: CASSYGGQGAYEQYF
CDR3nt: TGTGCCAGCAGTTATGGGGGGCAGGGGGCCTACGAGCAGTACTTC

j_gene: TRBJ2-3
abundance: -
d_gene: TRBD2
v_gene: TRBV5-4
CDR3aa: CASRPGLAESTDTQYF
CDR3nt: TGTGCCAGCAGACCCGGACTAGCGGAGAGCACAGATACGCAGTATTTT

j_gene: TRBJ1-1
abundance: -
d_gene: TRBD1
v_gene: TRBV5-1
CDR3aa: CASSLNPQGATEAFF
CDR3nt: TGCGCCAGCAGCTTGAATCCACAGGGGGCCACTGAAGCTTTCTTT

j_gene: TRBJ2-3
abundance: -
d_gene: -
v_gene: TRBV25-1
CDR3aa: CASSDRSTAGDTQYF
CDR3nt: TGTGCCAGCAGTGACCGCTCGACCGCTGGGGATACGCAGTATTTT

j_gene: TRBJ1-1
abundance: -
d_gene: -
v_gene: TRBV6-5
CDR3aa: CASRSEGGRIEAFF
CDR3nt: TGTGCCAGCCGTTCGGAGGGGGGGCGGATAGAAGCTTTCTTT

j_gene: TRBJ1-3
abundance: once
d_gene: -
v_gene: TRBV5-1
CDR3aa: CASSLPQGSGNTIYF
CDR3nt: TGCGCCAGCAGCTTACCACAGGGTTCTGGAAACACCATATATTTT

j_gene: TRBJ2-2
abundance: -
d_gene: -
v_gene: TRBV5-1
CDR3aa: CASSPTLQGAAGELFF
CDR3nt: TGCGCCAGCAGCCCTACCTTACAGGGAGCCGCCGGGGAGCTGTTTTTT

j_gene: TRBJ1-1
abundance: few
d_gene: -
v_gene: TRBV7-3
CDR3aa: CASSRVAGEAFF
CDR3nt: TGTGCCAGCAGCCGGGTGGCAGGAGAAGCTTTCTTT

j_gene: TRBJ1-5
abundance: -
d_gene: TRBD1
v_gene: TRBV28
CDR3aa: CASSSQDRDQYSNQPQHF
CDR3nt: TGTGCCAGCAGTTCCCAGGACAGGGACCAGTATAGCAATCAGCCCCAGCATTTT

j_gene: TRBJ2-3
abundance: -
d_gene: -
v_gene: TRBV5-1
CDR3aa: CASGLGLLSTDTQYF
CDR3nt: TGCGCCAGCGGCCTGGGGCTGCTAAGCACAGATACGCAGTATTTT